This T cell receptor beta chain emerged from a study of Tregs in tolerant kidney transplant recipients. Study-wide points: For some patients, primers changed over time, blocking nucleotide-level comparison.

On this clone: Its antigen is undetermined. The read halts 3 residues ahead of the CDR3 end, with the missing end drawn from the germline J gene.

CDR1 SGHAT and CDR2 FQNNGV come from the germline V gene. This CDR3 contains 13 residues. Libraries were prepared by immunoSEQ multiplex PCR; TCRdb keeps only in-frame clonotypes and omits some of them. The sample table sets out roughly 48,000 clones. The rearrangement links TRBV11-2 to TRBJ1-1; 8 bases line up with TRBD1. The sample here was CD4+ T cells from blood, taken before the transplant. The source is a human donor who received a combined kidney and bone marrow transplant. The CDR3 sequence is CASSFKDRVRAFF. The covered CDR3 bases are TGTGCCAGCAGCTTCAAGGACAGGGTGAGG.